This TCR beta chain derives from a study of control samples from healthy donors and cancer patients. Germline loops: CDR1 GTSNPN, CDR2 SVGIG (reference sequence). Trimming at V came to 0 bases and at J to 1 base, leaving 2 bases not matched to a gene. This CDR3 contains 15 residues. The method was immunoSEQ multiplex PCR; TCRdb's version includes in-frame clones alone and lacks a portion of them. The sample lists roughly 150,000 clones, about 91% occurring once. The genes are TRBV30 and TRBJ2-2, with 7 bases lining up with TRBD1. The receptor's source is a man aged 18-30 years in good health. Sequenced: blood. CDR3 nucleotides: TGTGCCTGGAGTGTCGGACAGGTGAACACCGGGGAGCTGTTTTTT. It translates to CAWSVGQVNTGELFF.